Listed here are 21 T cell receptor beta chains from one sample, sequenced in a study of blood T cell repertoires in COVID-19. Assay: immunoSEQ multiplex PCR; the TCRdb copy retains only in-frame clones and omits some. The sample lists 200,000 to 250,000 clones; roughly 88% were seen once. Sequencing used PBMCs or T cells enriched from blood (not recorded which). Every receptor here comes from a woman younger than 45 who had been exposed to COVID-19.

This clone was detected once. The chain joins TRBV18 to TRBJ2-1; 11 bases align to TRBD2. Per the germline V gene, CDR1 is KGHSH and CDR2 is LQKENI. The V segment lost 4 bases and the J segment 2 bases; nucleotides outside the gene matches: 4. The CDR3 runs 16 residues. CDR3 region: CASSQPGLAAYNEQFF. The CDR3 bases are TGTGCCAGCTCACAACCGGGACTAGCGGCCTACAATGAGCAGTTCTTC.

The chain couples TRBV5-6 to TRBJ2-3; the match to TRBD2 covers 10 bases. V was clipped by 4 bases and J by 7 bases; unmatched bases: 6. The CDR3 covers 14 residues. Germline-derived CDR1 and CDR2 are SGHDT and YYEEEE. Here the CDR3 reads CASSGSGRAYTQYF. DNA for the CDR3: TGTGCCAGCAGCGGGAGCGGGAGGGCCTATACGCAGTATTTT.

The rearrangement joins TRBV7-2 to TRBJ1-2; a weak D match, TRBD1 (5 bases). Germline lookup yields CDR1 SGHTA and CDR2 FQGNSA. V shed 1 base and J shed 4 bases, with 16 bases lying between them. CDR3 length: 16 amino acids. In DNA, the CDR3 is TGTGCCAGCAGCTTAGTCGCGCGGGGGTTCGGCTATGGCTACACCTTC. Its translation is CASSLVARGFGYGYTF.

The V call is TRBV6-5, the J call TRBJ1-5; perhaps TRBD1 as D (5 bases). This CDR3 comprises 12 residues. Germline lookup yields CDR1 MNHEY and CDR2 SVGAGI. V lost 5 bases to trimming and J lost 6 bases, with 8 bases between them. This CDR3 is CASSRDSQPQHF. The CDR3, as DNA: TGTGCCAGCAGTCGTGACAGTCAGCCCCAGCATTTT.

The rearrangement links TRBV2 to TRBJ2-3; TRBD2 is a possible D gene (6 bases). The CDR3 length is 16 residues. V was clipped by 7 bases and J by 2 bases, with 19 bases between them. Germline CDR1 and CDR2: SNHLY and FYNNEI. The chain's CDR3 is CASTYEGPSATDTQYF. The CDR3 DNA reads TGTGCCAGCACTTACGAGGGGCCTAGCGCCACAGATACGCAGTATTTT.

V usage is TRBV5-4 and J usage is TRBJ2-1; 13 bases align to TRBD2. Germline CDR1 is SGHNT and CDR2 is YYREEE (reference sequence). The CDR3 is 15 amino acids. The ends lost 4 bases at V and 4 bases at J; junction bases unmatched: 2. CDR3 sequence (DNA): TGTGCCAGCAGCCCGGGACTAGCGGGGTACAATGAGCAGTTCTTC. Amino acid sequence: CASSPGLAGYNEQFF.

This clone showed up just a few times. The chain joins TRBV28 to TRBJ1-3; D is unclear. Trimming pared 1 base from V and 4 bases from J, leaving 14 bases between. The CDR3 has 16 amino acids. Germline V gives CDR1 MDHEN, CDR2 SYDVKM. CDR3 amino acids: CASSLFGLSTGNTIYF. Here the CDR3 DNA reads TGTGCCAGCAGTTTATTCGGGTTAAGTACGGGAAACACCATATATTTT.

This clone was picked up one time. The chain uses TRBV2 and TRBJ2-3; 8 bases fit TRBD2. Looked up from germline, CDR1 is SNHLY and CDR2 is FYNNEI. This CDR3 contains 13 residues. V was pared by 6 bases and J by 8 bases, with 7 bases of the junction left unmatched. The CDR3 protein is CASRGRGAVTQYF. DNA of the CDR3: TGTGCCAGCAGAGGGCGGGGGGCGGTTACGCAGTATTTT. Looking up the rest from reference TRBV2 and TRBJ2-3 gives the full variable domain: EPEVTQTPSHQVTQMGQEVILRCVPISNHLYFYWYRQILGQKVEFLVSFYNNEISEKSEIFDDQFSVERPDGSNFTLKIRSTKLEDSAMYFCASRGRGAVTQYFGPGTRLTVL.

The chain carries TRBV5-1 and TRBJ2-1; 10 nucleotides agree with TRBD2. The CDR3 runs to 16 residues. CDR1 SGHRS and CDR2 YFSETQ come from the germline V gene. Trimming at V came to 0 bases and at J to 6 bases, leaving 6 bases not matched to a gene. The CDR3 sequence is CASSLAASGRPNEQFF. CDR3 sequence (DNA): TGCGCCAGCAGCTTGGCCGCTAGCGGGAGACCCAATGAGCAGTTCTTC.

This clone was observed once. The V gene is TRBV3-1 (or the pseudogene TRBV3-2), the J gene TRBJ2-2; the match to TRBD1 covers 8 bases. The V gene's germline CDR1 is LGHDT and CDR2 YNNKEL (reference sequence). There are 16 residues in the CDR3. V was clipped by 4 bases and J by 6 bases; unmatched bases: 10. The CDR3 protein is CASSPPLPTGAGELFF. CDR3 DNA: TGTGCCAGCAGCCCTCCACTACCGACAGGGGCCGGGGAGCTGTTTTTT.

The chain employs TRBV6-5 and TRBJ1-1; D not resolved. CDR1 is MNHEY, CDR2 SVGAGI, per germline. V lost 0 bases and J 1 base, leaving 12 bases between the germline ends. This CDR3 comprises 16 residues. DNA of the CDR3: TGTGCCAGCAGTTACTCGGGGAGAACTAAGAACACTGAAGCTTTCTTT. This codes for CASSYSGRTKNTEAFF.

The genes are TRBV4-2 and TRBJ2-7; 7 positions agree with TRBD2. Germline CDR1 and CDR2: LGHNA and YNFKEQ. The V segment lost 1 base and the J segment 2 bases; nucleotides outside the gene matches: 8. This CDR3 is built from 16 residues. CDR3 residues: CASSQGSSGIPYEQYF. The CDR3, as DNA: TGTGCCAGCAGCCAAGGGTCCAGCGGGATACCCTACGAGCAGTACTTC.

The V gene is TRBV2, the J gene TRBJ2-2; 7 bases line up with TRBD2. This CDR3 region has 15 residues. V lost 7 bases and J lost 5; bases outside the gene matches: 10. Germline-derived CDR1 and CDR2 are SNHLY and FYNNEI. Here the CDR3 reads CASTIRGVGTGELFF. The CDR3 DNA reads TGTGCCAGCACCATCCGGGGGGTAGGAACCGGGGAGCTGTTTTTT.

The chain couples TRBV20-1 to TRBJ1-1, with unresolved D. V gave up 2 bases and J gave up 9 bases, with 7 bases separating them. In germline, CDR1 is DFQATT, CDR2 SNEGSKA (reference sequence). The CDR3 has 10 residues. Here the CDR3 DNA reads TGCAGTGCTAGACAGGCAAAAGCTTTCTTT. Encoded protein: CSARQAKAFF.

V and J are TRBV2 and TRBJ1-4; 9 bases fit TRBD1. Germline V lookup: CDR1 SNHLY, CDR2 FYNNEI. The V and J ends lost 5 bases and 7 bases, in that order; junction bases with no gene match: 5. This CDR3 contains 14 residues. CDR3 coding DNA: TGTGCCAGCAGTCGGACAGGGGTGACTGAAAAACTGTTTTTT. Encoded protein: CASSRTGVTEKLFF.

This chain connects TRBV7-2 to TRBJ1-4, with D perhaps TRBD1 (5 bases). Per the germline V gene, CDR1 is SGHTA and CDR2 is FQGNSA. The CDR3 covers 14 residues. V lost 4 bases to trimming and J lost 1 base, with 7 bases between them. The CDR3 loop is CASSSRETNEKLFF. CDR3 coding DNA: TGTGCCAGCAGCTCCAGGGAAACTAATGAAAAACTGTTTTTT.

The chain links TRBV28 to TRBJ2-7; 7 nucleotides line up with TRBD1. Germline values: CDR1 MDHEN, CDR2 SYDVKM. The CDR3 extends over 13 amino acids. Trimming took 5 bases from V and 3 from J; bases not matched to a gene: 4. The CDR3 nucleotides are TGTGCCAGCAGTGTCTCAGGGGGCTACGAGCAGTACTTC. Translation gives CASSVSGGYEQYF.

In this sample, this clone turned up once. The CDR3 nucleotides read TGTGCCAGCAGGGCGAAGAGCGGGTTCTCCTACGAGCAGTACTTC. Translating it yields CASRAKSGFSYEQYF. This chain uses TRBV2 with TRBJ2-7, with a tentative D call TRBD2 (6 bases). V was pared by 6 bases and J by 0 bases, with 15 bases between. The CDR3 is made up of 15 amino acids. Germline CDR1 is SNHLY and CDR2 is FYNNEI.

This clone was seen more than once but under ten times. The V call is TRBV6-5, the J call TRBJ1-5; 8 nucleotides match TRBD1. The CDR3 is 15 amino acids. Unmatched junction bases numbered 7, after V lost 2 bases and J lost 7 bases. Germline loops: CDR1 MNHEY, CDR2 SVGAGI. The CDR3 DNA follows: TGTGCCAGCAGTTACACCGGACAGGGCGCACAGCCCCAGCATTTT. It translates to CASSYTGQGAQPQHF.

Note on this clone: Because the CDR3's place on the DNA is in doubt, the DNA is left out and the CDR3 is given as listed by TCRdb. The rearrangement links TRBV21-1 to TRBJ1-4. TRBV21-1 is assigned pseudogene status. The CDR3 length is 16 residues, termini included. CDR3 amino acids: CASSKVGRGTNEKLFF.

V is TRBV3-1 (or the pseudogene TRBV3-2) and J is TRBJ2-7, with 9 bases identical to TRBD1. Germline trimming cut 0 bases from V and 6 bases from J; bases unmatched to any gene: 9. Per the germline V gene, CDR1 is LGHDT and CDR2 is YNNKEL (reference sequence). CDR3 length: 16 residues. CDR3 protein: CASSQESTGGAGEQYF. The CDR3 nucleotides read TGTGCCAGCAGCCAAGAATCTACAGGGGGCGCGGGCGAGCAGTACTTC.